This entry describes one TCR beta chain. The specificity of this receptor is unknown. The record has no base qualities; no much larger clone is one base away. The germline V gene (reference sequence) specifies LNHNV as CDR1 and YYDKDF as CDR2. The CDR3 sequence holds 14 residues, the cysteine and phenylalanine included. Only the CDR3 DNA stays, 42 bases, in frame from base 1. V is pared back by 0 bases and J by 8 bases, with 11 bases lying between the germline termini. A MiSeq instrument was used for deep resolution sequencing, which targeted depths ranging from 1 in 1 million up to 1 in 200,000 T cells, with coverage averaging 10x for each clonotype. TCR beta libraries were generated with the immunoSEQ hsTCRB Kit. Under the source paper's analysis protocol: ImmunoSEQ Data Assistant and ImmunoSEQ Analyzer were used for data analysis, and V, D and J genes were assigned according to IMGT definitions. Clonality was computed as one minus normalized Shannon entropy of productive rearrangement frequencies, ranging from 0 to 1. Public clonotype analysis was restricted to overrepresented clonotypes comprising at least 0.05% of each patient's repertoire. Thirteen age-matched healthy donor repertoires from immuneACCESS were used as controls for clonality. This is the immuneACCESS table as TCRdb keeps it, with only in-frame sequences that have V and J called. A part of the clones is gone; compared with another copy, unresolved V genes explain less than half, and the rest is unexplained. V and J calls and clone size follow that table, whereas D and trimming were derived from the DNA. For this sample the table gives roughly 300,000 clones, of which about 72% were detected only once. The ten most abundant clones make up about 5.3% of the sample.

This sample is drawn from a study of cytotoxic CD8 clonotypes in ibrutinib-treated CLL (dated by TCRdb to the early 2020s). With regard to the full study: In this cohort, some 14 patients were treatment-naive and about a dozen were relapsed/refractory, while about 17 had unmutated IGHV. Partial responses were observed in roughly 25 patients and complete responses in 2; after a median follow-up of 68 months, remission was maintained in approximately 14 patients and progression was observed in approximately twelve. Response samples were taken after a median of approximately eleven months on treatment, ranging from 6 to 36 months. On average, each sample yielded 255,043 productive templates and about 95,000 productive rearrangements. Of the roughly 90 participants in the trial, about 25 had longitudinal samples available. Cryopreserved peripheral blood mononuclear cells were collected before treatment, at response, and at either disease progression or sustained remission. All remission and progressive disease samples were collected while patients were still receiving ibrutinib.

What the authors observed across the whole study: Sampling times were not matched between patients in sustained remission and patients whose disease was progressing, and lymph node repertoires were not examined. Public clonotypes were found to be uncommon and were observed to contract or remain stable during treatment; the increase in clonality was shown to reflect expansion of private clonotypes at ibrutinib response. At baseline, clonality was higher than in age-matched healthy donors and showed a strong correlation with circulating CD8+ T-cell counts. At ibrutinib response clonality went up, during sustained remission it held steady, and at progression it dropped back toward baseline.

The sample's time point, from its label and the paper: progressive disease on ibrutinib. Roughly 2.2 micrograms of genomic DNA were extracted from cryopreserved PBMCs for TCR beta library preparation. High-throughput TCR beta sequencing was performed on longitudinal blood samples from CLL patients receiving ibrutinib monotherapy. Patients were enrolled in a phase 2 open-label single-center ibrutinib monotherapy trial. The sequence was collected from a human donor with chronic lymphocytic leukemia. The sequenced sample was PBMCs, obtained at disease progression, from a patient treated with ibrutinib. The rearrangement joined TRBV15 to TRBJ2-4; the D segment cannot be called with confidence. The CDR3 protein sequence reads: CATSRDGPQDIQYF. The sequence in DNA is TGTGCCACCAGCAGAGACGGCCCGCAGGACATTCAGTACTTC.